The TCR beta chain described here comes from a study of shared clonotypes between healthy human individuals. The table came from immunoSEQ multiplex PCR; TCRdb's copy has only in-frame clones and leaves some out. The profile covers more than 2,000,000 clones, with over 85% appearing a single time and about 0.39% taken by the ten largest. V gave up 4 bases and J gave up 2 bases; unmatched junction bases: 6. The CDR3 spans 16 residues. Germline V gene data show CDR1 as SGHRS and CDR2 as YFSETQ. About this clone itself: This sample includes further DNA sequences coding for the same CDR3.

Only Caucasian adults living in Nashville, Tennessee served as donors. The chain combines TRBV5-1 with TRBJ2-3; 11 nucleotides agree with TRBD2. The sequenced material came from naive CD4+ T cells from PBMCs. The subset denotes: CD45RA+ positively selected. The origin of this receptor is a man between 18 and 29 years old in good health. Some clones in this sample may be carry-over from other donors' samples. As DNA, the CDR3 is TGCGCCAGCAGCCGTGGGACTAGCGGACCCACAGATACGCAGTATTTT. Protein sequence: CASSRGTSGPTDTQYF.